This is a list of T cell receptor beta chains from one sample in a study of regulatory T cells in long-lasting Graves disease. TCRdb reprocessed the multiplex PCR reads via MiXCR and lists one record per CDR3 protein. This table holds under 450,000 distinct CDR3 sequences, around 23% found once. Sample: peripheral blood mononuclear cells (PBMCs), taken when the disease was refractory, from a patient treated with antithyroid drugs. Source of these receptors: a woman aged 40 to 50 with Graves disease. Each CDR3 is given with its conserved first and last residue. D genes are given only for firm matches. Clone size is shown for a subset of rows, as once, few, many or a class of expanded clone.

- TRBJ2-3 TRBV12-3/TRBV12-4 - TGTGCCAGCAGTCCCAGTGCAAATACGCAGTATTTT CASSPSANTQYF
TRBD1 TRBJ1-2 TRBV28 many TGTGCCAGCAGTTTCTCGGGACAGAACTATGGCTACACCTTC CASSFSGQNYGYTF
- TRBJ1-4 TRBV19 - TGTGCCAGTAGTATGAGATCGGGAGGCGAAAAACTGTTTTTT CASSMRSGGEKLFF
- TRBJ2-1 TRBV7-2 many TGTGCCAGCAGCCGGAGTAGGACCCCCTTCAATGAGCAGTTCTTC CASSRSRTPFNEQFF
TRBD1 TRBJ1-2 TRBV2 many TGTGCCAGCAGGGAAACAGGGGTTGGCTACACCTTC CASRETGVGYTF
TRBD1 TRBJ1-5 TRBV19 few TGTGCCAGACGTATCGGACAGGGGGCGTATCAGCCCCAGCATTTT CARRIGQGAYQPQHF
TRBD1 TRBJ1-5 TRBV6-1 many TGTGCCAGCAGTGAGGGACAGCCAAGGGTGCCCCAGCATTTT CASSEGQPRVPQHF
- TRBJ2-2 TRBV6-1 - TGTGCCAGCAGTACGAAGGGGGGCCAGGCCGGGGAGCTGTTTTTT CASSTKGGQAGELFF
- TRBJ1-2 TRBV29-1 many TGCAGCATCAGGGGATTCGGCTACACCTTC CSIRGFGYTF
- TRBJ2-2 TRBV20-1 - TGCAGTGCAACAGGGATCACCGGGGAGCTGTTTTTT CSATGITGELFF
- TRBJ1-5 TRBV6-9 - TGTGCCAGCAGTTACGGGGGGAGTGGGCAGCCCCAGCATTTT CASSYGGSGQPQHF
TRBD2 TRBJ2-7 TRBV20-1 - TGCAGTGCTAGAGTGCCTAGCGGGACACACGAGCAGTACTTC CSARVPSGTHEQYF
TRBD1 TRBJ1-1 TRBV19 few TGTGCCACCTTGGACAGGGGGGGACCGAACACTGAAGCTTTCTTT CATLDRGGPNTEAFF
- TRBJ2-4 TRBV30 - TGTGCCCTAGGATACGACCCCCGGGCCAAAAACATTCAGTACTTC CALGYDPRAKNIQYF
TRBD1 TRBJ1-2 TRBV28 many TGTGCCAGCAGGCTCCCGGGACAGGGAGACTATGGCTACACCTTC CASRLPGQGDYGYTF
- TRBJ1-2 TRBV28 many TGTGCCAGCTTTAGGGCGGGGGGCGACTATGGCTACACCTTC CASFRAGGDYGYTF
- TRBJ1-4 TRBV7-2 few TGTGCCAGCAGCGCCCGGGCCGGACAGAGGGGACCAACTAATGAAAAACTGTTTTTT CASSARAGQRGPTNEKLFF
- TRBJ1-4 TRBV12-3/TRBV12-4 many TGTGCCAGCAGTTTCGGCAGGGCTAATGAAAAACTGTTTTTT CASSFGRANEKLFF
- TRBJ2-2 TRBV2 - TGTGCCAGCAGCCATCCTTTAAAGCTAGGGGAGCTGTTTTTT CASSHPLKLGELFF
- TRBJ1-1 TRBV7-9 many TGTGCCAGCAGCTTAGGACAGATTGAAGCTTTCTTT CASSLGQIEAFF
TRBD2 TRBJ2-4 TRBV7-9 few TGTGCCAGCAGCTTAGCGCCGGGACTAGCGGGAGGTCACAAAAACATTCAGTACTTC CASSLAPGLAGGHKNIQYF
- TRBJ2-7 TRBV7-9 few TGTGCCAGCAGCCCCGACGGTCCCTACGAGCAGTACTTC CASSPDGPYEQYF